This passage covers 30 T cell receptor beta chains from one sample sequenced in a study of blood T cell repertoires in COVID-19. Produced via immunoSEQ multiplex PCR; TCRdb's table is partial and in-frame only. The table lists some 67,000 clones, around 87% of them singletons. The specimen was peripheral blood. All receptors come from a man aged 45-65 years with active COVID-19.

The rearrangement uses TRBV5-1 and TRBJ2-1, with TRBD2 matching over 15 bases. This CDR3 contains 16 residues. In germline, CDR1 is SGHRS, CDR2 YFSETQ. The ends lost 2 bases at V and 8 bases at J; junction bases unmatched: 5. The CDR3 loop reads CASSLRTSGRADEQFF. The CDR3 bases are TGCGCCAGCAGCTTACGGACTAGCGGGAGGGCGGATGAGCAGTTCTTC.

The chain links TRBV28 to TRBJ2-1; TRBD2 matches 7 bases. The germline gives CDR1 MDHEN, CDR2 SYDVKM. The J segment lost 6 bases and the V segment lost 2 bases, leaving 16 bases of the junction unmatched. The CDR3 length is 18 residues. Here the CDR3 DNA reads TGTGCCAGCAGTTTACTGTCGGGTTCCAGCGGGATAAGCAATGAGCAGTTCTTC. Residues: CASSLLSGSSGISNEQFF.

V gene TRBV3-1 (or the pseudogene TRBV3-2) combines with J gene TRBJ1-6; weak D call: TRBD1 (6 bases). Germline V CDR1 and CDR2: LGHDT, YNNKEL (reference sequence). CDR3 length: 14 residues. With 1 base removed from V and 13 bases from J, the gap between germline ends came to 14 bases. This CDR3 reads CASSQGQANFPLHF. For the CDR3, the DNA is TGTGCCAGCAGCCAAGGACAGGCGAATTTCCCCCTCCACTTT.

This chain joins TRBV7-2 and TRBJ1-3, with D maybe TRBD1 (6 bases). Germline CDR1 SGHTA, CDR2 FQGNSA. Between the trimmed V and J ends, which lost 2 bases and 0 bases, there was a span of 14 bases. This CDR3 has 17 residues. The CDR3 coding sequence is TGTGCCAGCAGCTTAATGGCAGTAGGGGGCTCTGGAAACACCATATATTTT. This sequence encodes CASSLMAVGGSGNTIYF.

The V call is TRBV19, the J call TRBJ1-5; no clear D gene. The length of the CDR3 is 14 residues. V lost 5 bases, J lost 4 bases, and 12 bases lay in between. CDR1 and CDR2 from the germline V gene are LNHDA and SQIVND (reference sequence). Here the CDR3 reads CASSLRGENQPQHF. The CDR3 DNA reads as TGTGCCAGTAGTCTTCGTGGGGAGAATCAGCCCCAGCATTTT. Full variable domain (rest looked up from reference TRBV19 and TRBJ1-5): DGGITQSPKYLFRKEGQNVTLSCEQNLNHDAMYWYRQDPGQGLRLIYYSQIVNDFQKGDIAEGYSVSREKKESFPLTVTSAQKNPTAFYLCASSLRGENQPQHFGDGTRLSIL.

This clone was seen more than once but under ten times. The rearrangement uses TRBV29-1 and TRBJ2-7; 8 bases align to TRBD2. Unmatched junction bases numbered 19, after V lost 0 bases and J lost 3 bases. This CDR3 comprises 19 residues. Germline V lookup: CDR1 SQVTM, CDR2 ANQGSEA. The CDR3 loop reads CSVEDGPRGGPITYYEQYF. The DNA of the CDR3 is TGCAGCGTTGAAGATGGCCCCCGGGGGGGCCCTATAACCTACTACGAGCAGTACTTC.

This sequence joins TRBV30 and TRBJ1-2; tentative D call: TRBD1 (5 bases). Germline CDR1 is GTSNPN and CDR2 is SVGIG (reference sequence). This CDR3 has 15 amino acids. V gave up 0 bases and J gave up 4 bases, with 15 bases separating them. The CDR3 reads CAWSVRGRAPYGYTF. CDR3 bases: TGTGCCTGGAGTGTTAGGGGCAGGGCACCCTATGGCTACACCTTC.

This chain joins TRBV5-4 and TRBJ1-1, with 8 bases that match TRBD1. CDR1 and CDR2 from the germline V gene are SGHNT and YYREEE (reference sequence). CDR3 length equals 15 residues. V was clipped by 4 bases and J by 1 base; unmatched bases: 6. CDR3 sequence reads: CASSPPGQGNTEAFF. DNA of the CDR3: TGTGCCAGCAGCCCCCCCGGACAGGGGAACACTGAAGCTTTCTTT.

This chain joins TRBV5-4 and TRBJ2-1, with 8 bases fitting TRBD2. There are 17 residues in the CDR3. Germline CDR1 SGHNT, CDR2 YYREEE (reference sequence). Trimming removed 1 base from V and 0 bases from J; junction bases left unmatched: 6. The CDR3 coding sequence is TGTGCCAGCAGCTTGAGAACTAGCGGTAGCTCCTACAATGAGCAGTTCTTC. Translating gives CASSLRTSGSSYNEQFF.

The chain links TRBV29-1 to TRBJ1-2, with D perhaps matching TRBD1 (6 bases). The V gene lost 5 bases and the J gene lost 4 bases, with 17 bases spanning the gap. In germline, CDR1 is SQVTM, CDR2 ANQGSEA. There are 14 residues in the CDR3. CDR3 in DNA: TGCAGCGTTTCCCGGGACACGAACATCTATGGCTACACCTTC. Residues: CSVSRDTNIYGYTF.

The chain joins TRBV10-2 to TRBJ1-1; maybe TRBD1 (5 bases). The CDR3 sequence is 13 residues long. Trimming shortened V by 5 bases and J by 0 bases, and 7 bases separated the two germline ends. The V gene's germline CDR1 is WSHSY and CDR2 SAAADI. The chain's CDR3 is CASSPQVNTEAFF. The CDR3 nucleotides are TGCGCCAGCAGTCCACAGGTGAACACTGAAGCTTTCTTT.

The rearrangement uses TRBV4-2 and TRBJ1-1; 7 nucleotides align to TRBD1. Trimming at V came to 4 bases and at J to 0 bases, leaving 5 bases not matched to a gene. Looked up from germline, CDR1 is LGHNA and CDR2 is YNFKEQ. The CDR3 consists of 15 residues. CDR3 amino acids: CASSPEQGLNTEAFF. CDR3 DNA: TGTGCCAGCAGCCCGGAACAGGGGTTGAACACTGAAGCTTTCTTT.

The chain joins TRBV24-1 to TRBJ2-3; TRBD1 matches at 7 bases. This CDR3 comprises 14 residues. Germline V CDR1 and CDR2: KGHDR, SFDVKD. J was trimmed by 5 bases and V by 2 bases; bases with no gene match: 3. This chain's CDR3 is CATSDYNRGDTQYF. CDR3 bases: TGTGCCACCAGTGATTATAACAGGGGAGATACGCAGTATTTT.

The chain uses TRBV28 and TRBJ1-6, with TRBD1 matching over 10 bases. The germline V gene has CDR1 MDHEN and CDR2 SYDVKM. V lost 7 bases and J lost 7; bases outside the gene matches: 4. CDR3 length: 14 residues. The CDR3 DNA reads TGTGCCAGCACCGGGACAGGGGAAAATTCACCCCTCCACTTT. Translation: CASTGTGENSPLHF.

J is TRBJ1-4 and V is TRBV5-4, with TRBD1 as a possible D gene (6 bases). V shed 4 bases and J shed 5 bases, with 18 bases lying between them. The CDR3 contains 16 residues. The germline gives CDR1 SGHNT, CDR2 YYREEE (reference sequence). The CDR3: CASSLDLRGSNEKLFF. DNA of the CDR3: TGTGCCAGCAGCCTCGACCTCAGGGGCAGCAATGAAAAACTGTTTTTT.

The V and J genes are TRBV12-3 or TRBV12-4 and TRBJ2-5; tentative D call: TRBD1 (6 bases). The CDR3 has 13 amino acids. Trimming took 5 bases from V and 11 from J, leaving 18 bases between them. CDR3 DNA sequence: TGTGCCAGCAGTCCCACCTTACAGGGATCGCAGTACTTC. As protein: CASSPTLQGSQYF.

The chain uses TRBV28 and TRBJ2-3; D is undetermined. The length of the CDR3 is 12 residues. Trimming removed 6 bases at V and 6 bases at J, with 10 bases between. Germline CDR1 MDHEN, CDR2 SYDVKM. CDR3 in amino acids: CASRAQLDTQYF. In DNA form, the CDR3 reads TGTGCCAGCAGGGCCCAGTTGGATACGCAGTATTTT.

The chain uses TRBV30 and TRBJ2-7; TRBD1 matches 9 bases. CDR3 length equals 11 residues. CDR1 is GTSNPN, CDR2 SVGIG, per germline (reference sequence). This CDR3 is CGGNRGHEQYF. CDR3 bases: TGTGGGGGGAACAGGGGGCACGAGCAGTACTTC.

This chain uses TRBV18 with TRBJ2-6; the match to TRBD1 covers 10 bases. Germline lookup yields CDR1 KGHSH and CDR2 LQKENI. V shed 6 bases and J 2 bases; nucleotides not matched to a gene: 7. CDR3 length: 17 residues. DNA for the CDR3: TGTGCCAGCTCGGAGGGACAGGGGTACACTGGGGCCAACGTCCTGACTTTC. This encodes CASSEGQGYTGANVLTF.

As regards this clone: This sample includes further DNA sequences coding for the same CDR3. The chain carries TRBV5-1 and TRBJ2-7; 9 bases are shared with TRBD1. Germline loops: CDR1 SGHRS, CDR2 YFSETQ. The V and J ends lost 4 bases and 4 bases, in that order; junction bases with no gene match: 9. The CDR3 is 15 amino acids. The CDR3 sequence: CASSLGQGFSYEQYF. CDR3 nucleotide sequence: TGCGCCAGCAGCCTTGGACAGGGGTTCTCGTACGAGCAGTACTTC.

This clone was seen a handful of times. The V gene is TRBV7-6, the J gene TRBJ2-7, with 12 bases lining up with TRBD2. Germline V gene data show CDR1 as SGHVS and CDR2 as FNYEAQ. J was trimmed by 7 bases and V by 4 bases; bases with no gene match: 11. The CDR3 extends over 16 amino acids. CDR3: CASSYPGTSGLGEQYF. CDR3 coding DNA: TGTGCCAGCAGCTACCCCGGGACTAGCGGGCTCGGAGAGCAGTACTTC.

This rearrangement joins TRBV28 to TRBJ2-1, with D possibly TRBD1 on 5 matching bases. With 2 bases removed from V and 5 bases from J, the gap between germline ends came to 25 bases. This CDR3 has 19 amino acids. CDR1 and CDR2 from the germline V gene are MDHEN and SYDVKM. The CDR3 sequence is CASSLNSISEPLQDNEQFF. CDR3 coding DNA: TGTGCCAGCAGTTTAAACAGTATTTCCGAACCCTTACAGGACAATGAGCAGTTCTTC.

This chain links TRBV11-3 with TRBJ2-3; TRBD2 agrees at 13 bases. This CDR3 is 18 amino acids long. J lost 4 bases, V lost 5 bases, and 12 bases had no gene match. Germline V CDR1 and CDR2: SGHNT, YENEEA. CDR3 bases: TGTGCCAGCAGCCCCCGCGGACTAGCGGGAGAGAGTCCAGATACGCAGTATTTT. It yields the protein CASSPRGLAGESPDTQYF.

The J gene is TRBJ2-5, the V gene TRBV2; the match to TRBD2 covers 10 bases. CDR3 size: 16 residues. In germline, CDR1 is SNHLY, CDR2 FYNNEI. The J segment lost 1 base and the V segment lost 6 bases, leaving 8 bases of the junction unmatched. The CDR3 is CASRALAGRVQETQYF. As DNA, the CDR3 is TGTGCCAGCAGGGCACTAGCGGGGCGTGTCCAAGAGACCCAGTACTTC.

This chain uses TRBV30 with TRBJ2-7; possible D gene TRBD1, 5 bases. Germline V CDR1 and CDR2: GTSNPN, SVGIG (reference sequence). The CDR3 runs 13 residues. Trimming took off 0 bases at V and 6 bases at J, with 12 bases between the two ends. The CDR3 is CAWSVARDGEQYF. CDR3 in DNA: TGTGCCTGGAGTGTAGCCAGGGATGGCGAGCAGTACTTC.

The chain joins TRBV28 to TRBJ2-7, with TRBD1 matching 7 bases. This CDR3 spans 16 amino acids. Germline lookup yields CDR1 MDHEN and CDR2 SYDVKM. The J segment lost 2 bases and the V segment lost 5 bases, leaving 12 bases of the junction unmatched. CDR3 in DNA: TGTGCCAGCAGTACCAACGACAGGGCCCCGGCCTACGAGCAGTACTTC. It encodes CASSTNDRAPAYEQYF.

The chain recombines TRBV28 with TRBJ2-1, with TRBD2 identical over 10 bases. CDR1 is MDHEN, CDR2 SYDVKM, per germline. V was clipped by 4 bases and J by 0 bases; unmatched bases: 21. This CDR3 is built from 22 residues. The CDR3 sequence is CASSSFLSFLAGDRSSYNEQFF. The CDR3 region has the DNA TGTGCCAGCAGTTCCTTCCTCTCCTTCCTAGCGGGGGACAGAAGCTCCTACAATGAGCAGTTCTTC. The entire variable domain, with the rest obtained from reference TRBV28 and TRBJ2-1, is as follows: DVKVTQSSRYLVKRTGEKVFLECVQDMDHENMFWYRQDPGLGLRLIYFSYDVKMKEKGDIPEGYSVSREKKERFSLILESASTNQTSMYLCASSSFLSFLAGDRSSYNEQFFGPGTRLTVL.

The chain carries TRBV5-1 and TRBJ2-7, with 10 bases matching TRBD2. The germline CDR1 and CDR2 sequences are SGHRS and YFSETQ. With 3 bases clipped from V and 6 bases from J, the junction kept 9 bases outside the gene matches. The length of the CDR3 is 15 residues. CDR3 bases: TGCGCCAGCAGCTGGGCAAGCGGGAGGGGGTCCGAGCAGTACTTC. Its translation: CASSWASGRGSEQYF.

The chain joins TRBV25-1 to TRBJ2-3; maybe TRBD1 (6 bases). The CDR3 has 15 residues. Germline V gene data show CDR1 as MGHDK and CDR2 as SYGVNS. The V end was cut by 2 bases, the J end by 0 bases, with 9 bases between. The chain's CDR3 is CASSEQGRSTDTQYF. In nucleotides, the CDR3 is TGTGCCAGCAGTGAACAGGGGCGAAGCACAGATACGCAGTATTTT.

The genes are TRBV9 and TRBJ2-1, with TRBD2 identical over 9 bases. V lost 2 bases, J lost 9 bases, and 9 bases stayed unmatched. CDR1 is SGDLS and CDR2 is YYNGEE in the germline V gene. The CDR3 length is 15 residues. CDR3 sequence reads: CASSVGAGGPFEQFF. CDR3 nucleotides: TGTGCCAGCAGCGTGGGGGCGGGAGGGCCATTTGAGCAGTTCTTC.